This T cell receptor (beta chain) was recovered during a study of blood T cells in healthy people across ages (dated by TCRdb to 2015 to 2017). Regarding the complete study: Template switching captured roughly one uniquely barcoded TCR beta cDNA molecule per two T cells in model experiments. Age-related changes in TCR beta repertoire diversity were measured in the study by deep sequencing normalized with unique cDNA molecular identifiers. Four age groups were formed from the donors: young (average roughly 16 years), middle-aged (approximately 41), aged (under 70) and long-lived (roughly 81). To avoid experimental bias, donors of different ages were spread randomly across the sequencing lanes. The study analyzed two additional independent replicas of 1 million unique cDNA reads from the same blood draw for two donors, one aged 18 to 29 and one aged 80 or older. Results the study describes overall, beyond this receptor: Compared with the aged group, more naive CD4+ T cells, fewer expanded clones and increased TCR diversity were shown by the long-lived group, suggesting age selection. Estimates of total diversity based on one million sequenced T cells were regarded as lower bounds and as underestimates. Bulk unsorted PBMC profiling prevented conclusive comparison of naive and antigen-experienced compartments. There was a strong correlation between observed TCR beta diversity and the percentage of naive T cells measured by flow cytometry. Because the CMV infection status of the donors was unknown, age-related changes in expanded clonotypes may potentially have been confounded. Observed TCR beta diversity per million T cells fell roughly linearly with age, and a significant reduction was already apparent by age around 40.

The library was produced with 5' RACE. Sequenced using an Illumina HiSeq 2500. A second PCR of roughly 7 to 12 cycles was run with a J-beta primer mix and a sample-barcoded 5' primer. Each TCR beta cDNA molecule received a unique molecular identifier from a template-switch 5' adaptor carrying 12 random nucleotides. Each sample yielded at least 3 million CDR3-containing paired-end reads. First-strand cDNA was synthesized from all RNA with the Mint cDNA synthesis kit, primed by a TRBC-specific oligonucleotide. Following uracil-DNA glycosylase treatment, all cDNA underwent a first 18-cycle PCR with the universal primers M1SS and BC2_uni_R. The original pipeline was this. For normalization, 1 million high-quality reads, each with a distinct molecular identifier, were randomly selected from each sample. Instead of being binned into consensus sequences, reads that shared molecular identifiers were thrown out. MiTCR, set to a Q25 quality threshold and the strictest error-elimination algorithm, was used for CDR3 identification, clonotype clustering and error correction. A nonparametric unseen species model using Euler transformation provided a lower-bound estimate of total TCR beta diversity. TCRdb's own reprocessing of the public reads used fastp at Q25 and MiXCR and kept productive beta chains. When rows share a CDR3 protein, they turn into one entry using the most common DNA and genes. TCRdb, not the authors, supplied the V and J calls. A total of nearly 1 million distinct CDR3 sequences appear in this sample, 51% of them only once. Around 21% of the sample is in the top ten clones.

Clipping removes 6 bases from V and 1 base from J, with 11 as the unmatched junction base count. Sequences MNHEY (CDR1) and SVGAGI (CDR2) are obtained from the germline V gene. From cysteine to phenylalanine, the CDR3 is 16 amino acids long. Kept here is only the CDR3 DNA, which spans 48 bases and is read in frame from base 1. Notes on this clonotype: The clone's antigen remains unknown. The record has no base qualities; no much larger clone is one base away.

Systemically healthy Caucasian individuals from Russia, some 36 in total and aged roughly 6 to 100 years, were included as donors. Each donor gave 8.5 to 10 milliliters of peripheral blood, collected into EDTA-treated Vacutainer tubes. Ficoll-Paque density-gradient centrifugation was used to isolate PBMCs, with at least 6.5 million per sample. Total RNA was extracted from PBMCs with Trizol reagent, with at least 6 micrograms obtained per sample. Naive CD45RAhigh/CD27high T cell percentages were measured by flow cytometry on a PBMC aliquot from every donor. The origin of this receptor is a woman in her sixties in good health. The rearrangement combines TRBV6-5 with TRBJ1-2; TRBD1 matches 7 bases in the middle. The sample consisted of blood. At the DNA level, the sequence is TGTGCCAGCAGCCAGGACAGGCAGGCCTTTAACTATGGCTACACCTTC. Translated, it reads CASSQDRQAFNYGYTF.